This TCR beta chain was observed in a study of shared clonotypes between healthy human individuals. Regarding the study as a whole: The expectation was that sequencing depth would affect clonotype sharing among donors. Clonotypes not shared had lower generation probabilities than those common to all four donors.

When replicate PCRs were run on sorted subsets, they used roughly 0.2 ug DNA, about 30,000 T cell genomes. As handled by the study authors: Owing to the provision of junction-only sequences devoid of quality scores by immunoSEQ, filtering differed. Sequenced by immunoSEQ multiplex PCR; TCRdb stores in-frame clones only, minus some. V, J and clone size were drawn from that table, and D and trimming were deduced from the DNA. The table has some 2,500,000 clones, roughly 90% seen once. From germline, CDR1 is ENHRY and CDR2 SYGVKD. Between the trimmed V and J ends, which lost 8 bases and 0 bases, there was a span of 10 bases. The CDR3 extends over 13 amino acids. For this clone: Its antigen is currently unknown.

The sequenced material came from naive CD4+ T cells from PBMCs. As to subset: CD45RA+ positively selected. The gene calls are TRBV10-3 and TRBJ1-1; D unresolved. This TCR was recovered from a man aged 18 to 35 in good health. Some clones in this sample may be carry-over from other donors' samples. This CDR3 reads CAISGSVNTEAFF. The CDR3 nucleotides are TGTGCCATCTCAGGTTCGGTGAACACTGAAGCTTTCTTT.